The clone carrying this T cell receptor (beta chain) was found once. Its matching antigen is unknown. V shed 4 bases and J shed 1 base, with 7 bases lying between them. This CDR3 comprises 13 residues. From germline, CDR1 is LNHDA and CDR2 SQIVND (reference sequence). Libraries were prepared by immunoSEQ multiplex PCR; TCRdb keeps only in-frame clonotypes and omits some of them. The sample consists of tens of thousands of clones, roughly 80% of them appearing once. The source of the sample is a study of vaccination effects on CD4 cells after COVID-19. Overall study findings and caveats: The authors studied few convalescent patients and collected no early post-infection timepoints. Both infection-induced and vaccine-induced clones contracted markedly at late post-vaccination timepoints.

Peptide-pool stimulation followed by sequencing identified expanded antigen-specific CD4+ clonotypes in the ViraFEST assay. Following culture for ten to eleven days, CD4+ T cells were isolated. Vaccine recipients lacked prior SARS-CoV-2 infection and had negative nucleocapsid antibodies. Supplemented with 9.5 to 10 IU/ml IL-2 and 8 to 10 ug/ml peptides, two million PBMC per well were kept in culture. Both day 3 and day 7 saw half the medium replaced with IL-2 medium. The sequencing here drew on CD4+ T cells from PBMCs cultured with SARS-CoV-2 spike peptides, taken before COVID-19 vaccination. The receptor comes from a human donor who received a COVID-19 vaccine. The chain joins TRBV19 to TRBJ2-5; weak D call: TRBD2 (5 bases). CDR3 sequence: CASSSRGQETQYF. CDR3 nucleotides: TGTGCCAGTAGTAGCCGGGGCCAAGAGACCCAGTACTTC.